Listed here are 9 T cell receptor beta chains from one sample, sequenced in a study of blood T cell repertoires in COVID-19. Libraries were prepared by immunoSEQ multiplex PCR; TCRdb keeps only in-frame clonotypes and omits some of them. The repertoire holds around 60,000 clones, over 60% seen once, with under 25% in the top ten. The sequencing input was peripheral blood. Source of these receptors: a man aged 25 to 45 with COVID-19, enrolled during active disease.

The rearrangement joins TRBV19 to TRBJ2-4; 7 bases agree with TRBD2. Germline lookup yields CDR1 LNHDA and CDR2 SQIVND (reference sequence). V shed 5 bases, J shed 2 bases, and the junction held 9 bases outside the gene matches. The CDR3 loop spans 16 amino acids. The CDR3, as DNA: TGTGCCAGTAGTTCGGGCCGACTAGCCTCCAAAAACATTCAGTACTTC. Amino acid sequence: CASSSGRLASKNIQYF.

The J gene is TRBJ2-3, the V gene TRBV10-2, with 9 bases identical to TRBD2. V shed 3 bases, J shed 4 bases, and the junction held 5 bases outside the gene matches. CDR3 length: 15 amino acids. CDR1 and CDR2 from the germline V gene are WSHSY and SAAADI. CDR3 loop: CASSEGGRAPDTQYF. In DNA, the CDR3 is TGCGCCAGCAGTGAAGGCGGGAGGGCACCAGATACGCAGTATTTT.

Here the CDR3 reads CASSLRDRGYNEQFF. The CDR3 DNA reads as TGTGCCAGCTCACTCCGGGACAGGGGTTACAATGAGCAGTTCTTC. The V gene is TRBV18, the J gene TRBJ2-1; TRBD1 matches 10 bases. Germline trimming cut 4 bases from V and 4 bases from J; bases unmatched to any gene: 4. Germline CDR1 and CDR2: KGHSH and LQKENI. There are 15 residues in the CDR3.

This chain uses TRBV3-1 (or the pseudogene TRBV3-2) with TRBJ2-3; 11 bases align to TRBD2. This CDR3 comprises 17 residues. Germline V CDR1 and CDR2: LGHDT, YNNKEL (reference sequence). V dropped 4 bases and J dropped 5; count of bases not matched to a gene: 11. CDR3 bases: TGTGCCAGCAGCCCAACTAGCGGGGGATACGCGGGAGATACGCAGTATTTT. This codes for CASSPTSGGYAGDTQYF.

The chain links TRBV28 to TRBJ1-1; no clear D. CDR3 length: 17 amino acids. From germline, CDR1 is MDHEN and CDR2 SYDVKM. V lost 5 bases and J 4 bases, leaving 23 bases between the germline ends. For the CDR3, the DNA is TGTGCCAGCAGTCTGCCCTCGGAGTTACACCGGGGCACTGAAGCTTTCTTT. Translation gives CASSLPSELHRGTEAFF.

This clone was counted a few times. This chain links TRBV27 with TRBJ1-6; 11 nucleotides match TRBD1. The CDR3 length is 15 residues. Germline assignment: CDR1 MNHEY and CDR2 SMNVEV (reference sequence). The V and J ends lost 8 bases and 10 bases, in that order; junction bases with no gene match: 10. For the CDR3, the DNA is TGTGCCAGCTCCCCGGGACAGGGGGTTTGGTCACCCCTCCACTTT. Translation: CASSPGQGVWSPLHF.

The genes are TRBV12-5 and TRBJ1-2, with 8 bases aligning to TRBD1. The CDR3 runs 14 residues. V was pared by 6 bases and J by 8 bases, with 11 bases of the junction left unmatched. CDR1 is LGHNT, CDR2 FRNRAP, per germline. The CDR3 protein is CASGLTGDLSGYTF. The CDR3 DNA is TGTGCTAGTGGACTGACAGGGGATCTCTCGGGCTACACCTTC.

V usage is TRBV5-6 and J usage is TRBJ1-3; 7 bases line up with TRBD1. J gave up 6 bases and V 1 base, and 7 bases lay outside the gene matches. Germline CDR1 and CDR2: SGHDT and YYEEEE. The CDR3 loop spans 15 amino acids. The CDR3 reads CASSLIGTEENTIYF. CDR3 sequence (DNA): TGTGCCAGCAGCTTGATCGGGACAGAGGAAAACACCATATATTTT.

The chain links TRBV7-2 to TRBJ2-7; TRBD2 agrees at 8 bases. The length of the CDR3 is 16 residues. Germline values: CDR1 SGHTA, CDR2 FQGNSA. V shed 0 bases, J shed 0 bases, and the junction held 4 bases outside the gene matches. Written as DNA, the CDR3 is TGTGCCAGCAGCTTAGCAGCGAGCGGGGGCTCCTACGAGCAGTACTTC. This sequence encodes CASSLAASGGSYEQYF.